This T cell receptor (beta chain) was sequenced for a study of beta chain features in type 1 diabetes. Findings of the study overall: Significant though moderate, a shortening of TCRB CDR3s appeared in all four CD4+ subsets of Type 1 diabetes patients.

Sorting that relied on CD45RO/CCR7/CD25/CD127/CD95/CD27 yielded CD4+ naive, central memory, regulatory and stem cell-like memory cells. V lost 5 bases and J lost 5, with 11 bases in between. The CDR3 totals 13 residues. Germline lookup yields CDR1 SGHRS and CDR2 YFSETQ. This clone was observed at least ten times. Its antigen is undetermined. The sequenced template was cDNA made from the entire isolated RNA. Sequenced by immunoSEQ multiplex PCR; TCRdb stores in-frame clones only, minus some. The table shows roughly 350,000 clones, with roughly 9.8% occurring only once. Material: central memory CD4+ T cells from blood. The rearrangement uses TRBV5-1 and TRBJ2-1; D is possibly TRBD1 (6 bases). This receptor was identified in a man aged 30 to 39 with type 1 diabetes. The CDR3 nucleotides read TGCGCCAGCAGAGTAGGACAGAACAATGAGCAGTTCTTC. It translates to CASRVGQNNEQFF.